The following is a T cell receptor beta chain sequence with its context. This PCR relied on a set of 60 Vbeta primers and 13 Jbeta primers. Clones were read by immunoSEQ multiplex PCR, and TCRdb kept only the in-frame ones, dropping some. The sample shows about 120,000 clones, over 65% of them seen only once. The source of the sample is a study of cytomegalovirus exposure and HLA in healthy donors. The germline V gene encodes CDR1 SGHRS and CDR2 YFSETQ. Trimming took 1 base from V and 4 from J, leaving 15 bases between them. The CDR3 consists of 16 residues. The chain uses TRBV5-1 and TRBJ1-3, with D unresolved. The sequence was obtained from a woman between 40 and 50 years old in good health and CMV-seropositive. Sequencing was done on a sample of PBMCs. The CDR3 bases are TGCGCCAGCAGCTTGTCTCCATGGGGAGGCGGAAACACCATATATTTT. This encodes CASSLSPWGGGNTIYF. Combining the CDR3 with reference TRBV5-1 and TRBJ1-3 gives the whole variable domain KAGVTQTPRYLIKTRGQQVTLSCSPISGHRSVSWYQQTPGQGLQFLFEYFSETQRNKGNFPGRFSGRQFSNSRSEMNVSTLELGDSALYLCASSLSPWGGGNTIYFGEGSWLTVV.